Following are 21 T cell receptor beta chains from one sample sequenced in a study of blood T cell repertoires in COVID-19 (dated by TCRdb to the early 2020s). The library relied on the immunoSEQ multiplex PCR assay. Sourced from immuneACCESS, this table was stored by TCRdb with only in-frame sequences that have V and J called. A share of the clones is absent; for the studies checked, an unresolved V gene accounts for under half, and the remainder has no known explanation. The table for this sample lists some 8,000 clones; approximately 84% of them were counted only once. The top ten clones comprise around 20% of the sample. Sequencing was performed on peripheral blood. All receptors come from a human donor with active COVID-19. The donor label of this sample is uncertain.

The chain couples TRBV7-6 to TRBJ2-7; 11 bases agree with TRBD2. The V gene end was trimmed by 2 bases and the J gene end by 5 bases; junction bases not matched to a gene: 8. The germline CDR1 and CDR2 sequences are SGHVS and FNYEAQ. The CDR3 contains 16 residues. Here the CDR3 DNA reads TGTGCCAGCAGCTTAATGGTTAGCGGGAGGGTAGACGAGCAGTACTTC. It is translated as CASSLMVSGRVDEQYF.

This chain joins TRBV3-1 (or the pseudogene TRBV3-2) and TRBJ2-2; D is perhaps TRBD2 (6 bases). Looked up from germline, CDR1 is LGHDT and CDR2 is YNNKEL (reference sequence). This CDR3 spans 15 amino acids. V shed 1 base and J shed 5 bases, with 11 bases lying between them. This CDR3 is CASSQAGSGTGELFF. DNA of the CDR3: TGTGCCAGCAGCCAAGCCGGGAGCGGGACCGGGGAGCTGTTTTTT.

V is TRBV4-3 and J is TRBJ2-1; 13 positions match TRBD2. This CDR3 spans 15 amino acids. J lost 8 bases, V lost 1 base, and 2 bases had no gene match. Germline-derived CDR1 and CDR2 are LGHNA and YSLEER. CDR3 loop: CASSQVGLAGDEQFF. The CDR3 DNA reads TGCGCCAGCAGCCAAGTAGGACTAGCGGGGGATGAGCAGTTCTTC.

This sequence joins TRBV28 and TRBJ2-7; 8 nucleotides agree with TRBD1. Trimming took 5 bases from V and 4 from J; bases not matched to a gene: 10. CDR3 size: 15 residues. Germline-derived CDR1 and CDR2 are MDHEN and SYDVKM. The CDR3 coding sequence is TGTGCCAGCAGTATTATGGGACAGGCCCCTTACGAGCAGTACTTC. Translating it yields CASSIMGQAPYEQYF.

The chain combines TRBV4-1 with TRBJ2-1; 9 bases agree with TRBD2. V dropped 3 bases and J dropped 5; count of bases not matched to a gene: 8. Germline V CDR1 and CDR2: MGHRA, YSYEKL. The CDR3 spans 16 residues. The CDR3 DNA sequence: TGCGCCAGCAGCCACGCACAGACTAGCGGAGACAATGAGCAGTTCTTC. This sequence encodes CASSHAQTSGDNEQFF.

The rearrangement uses TRBV5-6 and TRBJ1-2; 7 nucleotides agree with TRBD1. The CDR3 is 15 amino acids. CDR1 is SGHDT and CDR2 is YYEEEE in the germline V gene. With V trimmed by 3 bases and J by 5 bases, 10 bases remained unmatched. The CDR3 here is CASSSTGTEVYGYTF. The CDR3 DNA reads TGTGCCAGCAGCTCGACCGGGACAGAGGTTTATGGCTACACCTTC.

V usage is TRBV11-2 and J usage is TRBJ1-2; D gene ambiguous. Germline CDR1 reads SGHAT; CDR2 reads FQNNGV. The V and J ends lost 5 bases and 8 bases respectively, with 15 bases between them. The CDR3 totals 13 residues. CDR3 amino acids: CASSAQLEVGYTF. The CDR3 DNA reads as TGTGCCAGCAGCGCTCAGCTGGAGGTCGGCTACACCTTC.

V is TRBV13 and J is TRBJ1-2; 10 nucleotides match TRBD1. V shed 0 bases and J 7 bases; nucleotides not matched to a gene: 2. The CDR3 loop spans 14 amino acids. Per the germline V gene, CDR1 is PRHDT and CDR2 is FYEKMQ (reference sequence). The CDR3 region has the DNA TGTGCCAGCAGCTTAGGGGGACAGGGGATTGGCTACACCTTC. Translating it yields CASSLGGQGIGYTF.

This clone was counted only a few times. The chain couples TRBV2 to TRBJ2-3; 8 bases line up with TRBD1. Losses at the gene ends were 6 bases for V and 0 bases for J; bases not matched to a gene: 2. CDR1 and CDR2 from the germline V gene are SNHLY and FYNNEI. There are 14 residues in the CDR3. CDR3 region: CASSGTGSTDTQYF. Here the CDR3 DNA reads TGTGCCAGCAGCGGGACAGGAAGCACAGATACGCAGTATTTT.

The chain employs TRBV15 and TRBJ2-5; 9 nucleotides agree with TRBD1. Germline CDR1 is LNHNV and CDR2 is YYDKDF (reference sequence). This CDR3 spans 18 amino acids. V lost 3 bases, J lost 3 bases, and 14 bases stayed unmatched. The DNA of the CDR3 is TGTGCCACCAGCAGTCTTAGGGAGGGGGACAGGGACAAAGAGACCCAGTACTTC. The encoded protein is CATSSLREGDRDKETQYF.

V gene TRBV13 combines with J gene TRBJ2-2; D gene unclear. Germline V lookup: CDR1 PRHDT, CDR2 FYEKMQ (reference sequence). The CDR3 length is 14 residues. V was pared by 4 bases and J by 6 bases, with 12 bases between. CDR3 region: CASSSPPGSGELFF. CDR3 in DNA: TGTGCCAGCAGCTCCCCCCCAGGATCCGGGGAGCTGTTTTTT.

V and J are TRBV5-5 and TRBJ2-5; 8 bases match TRBD2. Germline CDR1 is SGHKS and CDR2 is YYEKEE (reference sequence). This CDR3 contains 15 residues. The V segment lost 5 bases and the J segment 5 bases; nucleotides outside the gene matches: 11. This CDR3 reads CASSTYGTREETQYF. In DNA, the CDR3 is TGTGCCAGCAGTACTTACGGGACTAGGGAGGAGACCCAGTACTTC.

The rearrangement uses TRBV7-9 and TRBJ1-4, with D possibly being TRBD1 (5 bases). Looked up from germline, CDR1 is SEHNR and CDR2 is FQNEAQ (reference sequence). With 2 bases removed from V and 5 bases from J, the gap between germline ends came to 9 bases. CDR3 length equals 14 residues. CDR3 protein: CASSLSRGNEKLFF. DNA for the CDR3: TGTGCCAGCAGCTTAAGTAGGGGCAATGAAAAACTGTTTTTT.

J is TRBJ1-6 and V is TRBV27, with D tentatively TRBD1 (6 bases). Trimming cost V 8 bases and J 3 bases, with 14 bases left between them. CDR1 and CDR2 from the germline V gene are MNHEY and SMNVEV (reference sequence). This CDR3 has 15 residues. CDR3 nucleotides: TGTGCCAGCTCCCCCCAGGGGCACTATAATTCACCCCTCCACTTT. Translating it yields CASSPQGHYNSPLHF.

The chain uses TRBV5-3 and TRBJ1-2; D not certain. TRBV5-3 is labeled an ORF, and its function is uncertain. This CDR3 has 17 residues. Trimming stripped 1 base from V and 2 bases from J, with 18 bases between. CDR3 coding DNA: TGTGCCAGAAGCTTGTTCGGAACCGAGGAGACGAACTATGGCTACACCTTC. Protein product: CARSLFGTEETNYGYTF.

The chain is built from TRBV2 and TRBJ2-3, with D unresolved. Germline V lookup: CDR1 SNHLY, CDR2 FYNNEI. Trimming took 2 bases from V and 0 from J, leaving 12 bases between them. CDR3 size: 16 residues. DNA of the CDR3: TGTGCCAGCAGTGAAAATTTTAGCCCCAGCACAGATACGCAGTATTTT. It is translated as CASSENFSPSTDTQYF.

This rearrangement joins TRBV5-4 to TRBJ2-5; D is unclear. Trimming pared 3 bases from V and 5 bases from J, leaving 17 bases between. CDR1 is SGHNT, CDR2 YYREEE, per germline (reference sequence). The CDR3 length is 15 residues. The CDR3 DNA sequence: TGTGCCAGCAGCTCCGGTCTCAACCCCCGGGAGACCCAGTACTTC. This codes for CASSSGLNPRETQYF.

V usage is TRBV19 and J usage is TRBJ1-1; 9 bases map to TRBD1. CDR1 is LNHDA and CDR2 is SQIVND in the germline V gene (reference sequence). V gave up 3 bases and J gave up 4 bases; unmatched junction bases: 3. This CDR3 has 14 residues. The CDR3 region has the DNA TGTGCCAGTAGTATGGGACAGGGCGGCACTGAAGCTTTCTTT. This codes for CASSMGQGGTEAFF.

Here the CDR3 reads CASSDTTGGETQYF. CDR3 DNA sequence: TGTGCCAGCAGTGACACGACAGGTGGAGAGACCCAGTACTTC. The chain recombines TRBV28 with TRBJ2-5, with D tentatively TRBD1 (6 bases). V lost 5 bases to trimming and J lost 4 bases, with 14 bases between them. This CDR3 region has 14 residues. CDR1 is MDHEN, CDR2 SYDVKM, per germline. Variable domain in full (rest from reference TRBV28 and TRBJ2-5): DVKVTQSSRYLVKRTGEKVFLECVQDMDHENMFWYRQDPGLGLRLIYFSYDVKMKEKGDIPEGYSVSREKKERFSLILESASTNQTSMYLCASSDTTGGETQYFGPGTRLLVL.

CDR3 nucleotide sequence: TGTGCCAGCAGCTTACGGCCGGGACTAGCGACCTCCTACGAGCAGTACTTC. Amino acid sequence: CASSLRPGLATSYEQYF. The chain joins TRBV11-2 to TRBJ2-7; 10 bases align to TRBD2. Trimming cost V 2 bases and J 0 bases; bases outside gene matches: 7. CDR3 size: 17 residues. Germline V gene sequence: CDR1 SGHAT, CDR2 FQNNGV.

The V and J genes are TRBV7-3 and TRBJ2-1, with 11 nucleotides matching TRBD2. CDR1 is SGHTA, CDR2 FQGTGA, per germline. V shed 2 bases and J 8 bases; nucleotides not matched to a gene: 5. The CDR3 spans 15 residues. The CDR3, as DNA: TGTGCCAGCAGCTTACTGACTAGCGGGAAGCATGAGCAGTTCTTC. It translates to CASSLLTSGKHEQFF.